A selection of T cell receptor beta chains follows, all from one sample in a study of persistence of HIV-infected CD4 T cells. Sequencing used immunoSEQ multiplex PCR; TCRdb keeps in-frame clones, though not all of them. This sample yields about 60,000 clones, of which 65% to 75% are seen a single time; around 1.7% belongs to the top ten. No cognate antigen is known for these TCRs. Sample: CD4+ T cells sorted from PBMCs after roughly 17-hour stimulation, taken from a patient who received antiretroviral therapy. The receptors shown here come from an adult man with HIV who was CMV-seropositive. CDR3s include the opening cysteine and the closing phenylalanine or tryptophan. D genes are given only for firm matches. Size tells how often a clone was seen (once, few, many) or the class of an expanded clone, and some rows leave it out.

clone_size	d_call	v_call	j_call	cdr3_nt	cdr3_aa
-	TRBD1	TRBV19	TRBJ1-2	TGTGCCAGTAGGTTACAGGGGAGCGGCTACACCTTC	CASRLQGSGYTF
-	TRBD2	TRBV5-1	TRBJ2-1	TGCGCCAGCAGCGGGCTAGCGGGGGGCTCGTACAATGAGCAGTTCTTC	CASSGLAGGSYNEQFF
once	TRBD1	TRBV7-8	TRBJ1-1	TGTGCCAGCAGCCCGGGACAGGGGGCCGCTGAAGCTTTCTTT	CASSPGQGAAEAFF
-	-	TRBV5-1	TRBJ1-1	TGCGCCAGCAGCTTGGGAGTAGGCATGAACACTGAAGCTTTCTTT	CASSLGVGMNTEAFF
-	-	TRBV28	TRBJ1-5	TGTGCCAGCAGTTTCGTTGGGGGGCGCGATCAGCCCCAGCATTTT	CASSFVGGRDQPQHF
-	TRBD1	TRBV9	TRBJ1-2	TGTGCCAGCAGCGTTGGACAGGGGGCTAACTATGGCTACACCTTC	CASSVGQGANYGYTF
-	-	TRBV7-6	TRBJ2-2	TGTGCCAGCAGCTTAGTCGGCGGGGAGCTGTTTTTT	CASSLVGGELFF
once	-	TRBV19	TRBJ2-7	TGTGCCAGTAGCCGTGGCCCCGGCGGGCAGTACTTC	CASSRGPGGQYF
-	-	TRBV6-5	TRBJ1-1	TGTGCCAGCAAAGTCGTGTGGGGCTCGAACACTGAAGCTTTCTTT	CASKVVWGSNTEAFF
-	-	TRBV2	TRBJ2-1	TGTGCCAGCAGGACAGTCCGCCGAGGGCCGGGGGCAGACAATGAGCAGTTCTTC	CASRTVRRGPGADNEQFF
once	-	TRBV28	TRBJ1-5	TGTGCCAGCAGCCCCCCCGGGGCGAAGGGGCCCCAGCATTTT	CASSPPGAKGPQHF
once	-	TRBV7-3	TRBJ2-2	TGTGCCAGCAGCTTAAGAGCCGGGGAGCTGTTTTTT	CASSLRAGELFF
-	-	TRBV3-1/TRBV3-2	TRBJ1-1	TGTGCCAGCAGCGAAAGAAGGACTGAAGCTTTCTTT	CASSERRTEAFF
-	TRBD1	TRBV2	TRBJ2-6	TGTGCCAGCAGTCCCGGGACAGGGGCCCTCTCTGGGGCCAACGTCCTGACTTTC	CASSPGTGALSGANVLTF
once	TRBD1	TRBV4-1	TRBJ1-4	TGCGCCAGCAGCCAAGGGAGGGACAGAGGGGCTTTAAAACTGTTTTTT	CASSQGRDRGALKLFF
-	-	TRBV3-1/TRBV3-2	TRBJ2-2	TGTGCCAGCAGCCGATTAGACAGATACACCGGGGAGCTGTTTTTT	CASSRLDRYTGELFF
-	-	TRBV12-5	TRBJ2-7	TGTGCCAGTGGCACGACGGCAGGGGTGAACTACGAGCAGTACTTC	CASGTTAGVNYEQYF
few	TRBD1	TRBV25-1	TRBJ1-2	TGTGCCAGCAGCTCCCCTCGGAGGGGGCTTAGCTATGGCTACACCTTC	CASSSPRRGLSYGYTF
few	-	TRBV12-5	TRBJ1-1	TGTGCTAGTGGTTTGCAGGGATCGAGCACTGAAGCTTTCTTT	CASGLQGSSTEAFF
few	-	TRBV3-1/TRBV3-2	TRBJ1-1	TGTGCCAGCAGCCAGGGGACTTTGAACACTGAAGCTTTCTTT	CASSQGTLNTEAFF
-	-	TRBV10-2	TRBJ2-5	TGCGCCAGCAGTCTACAAGAGACCCAGTACTTC	CASSLQETQYF
-	-	TRBV11-3	TRBJ2-3	TGTGCCAGCAGCTTACATTACGGAGGCACAGATACGCAGTATTTT	CASSLHYGGTDTQYF
-	TRBD1	TRBV6-6	TRBJ1-1	TGTGCCAGCAGTATGACGAAGGCACAGGGGGCTTTCTTT	CASSMTKAQGAFF
few	TRBD1	TRBV28	TRBJ1-2	TGTGCCAGCAGGTTTCAGGGGGCTTCCCTCTATGGCTACACCTTC	CASRFQGASLYGYTF
once	-	TRBV6-5	TRBJ1-1	TGTGCCAGCGGACGGACAGCATTGAACACTGAAGCTTTCTTT	CASGRTALNTEAFF
-	-	TRBV29-1	TRBJ2-1	TGCAGCGTTGAAGATCAGAAGGATGAGCAGTTCTTC	CSVEDQKDEQFF
-	-	TRBV6-5	TRBJ2-7	TGTGCCAGCAGCGTAGAGGGCGACCTCTCCTACGAGCAGTACTTC	CASSVEGDLSYEQYF